This T cell receptor beta chain was sequenced for a study of control samples from healthy donors and cancer patients. Only in-frame clones appear in the TCRdb table, and some are missing; sequencing was by immunoSEQ multiplex PCR. In the table there are about 130,000 clones, 80% to 95% of which are singletons. Germline CDR1 reads SNHLY; CDR2 reads FYNNEI. V was cut by 6 bases and J by 1 base, with 14 bases left in between. The CDR3 is 15 residues long. This clone has just one count. This chain connects TRBV2 to TRBJ2-3, with a weak D call TRBD2 (6 bases). The receptor comes from a man aged 40-49 years in good health. The material sequenced was blood. Written as DNA, the CDR3 is TGTGCCAGCAGATTCTGGGGAGGTGGCACAGATACGCAGTATTTT. This gives the protein CASRFWGGGTDTQYF.